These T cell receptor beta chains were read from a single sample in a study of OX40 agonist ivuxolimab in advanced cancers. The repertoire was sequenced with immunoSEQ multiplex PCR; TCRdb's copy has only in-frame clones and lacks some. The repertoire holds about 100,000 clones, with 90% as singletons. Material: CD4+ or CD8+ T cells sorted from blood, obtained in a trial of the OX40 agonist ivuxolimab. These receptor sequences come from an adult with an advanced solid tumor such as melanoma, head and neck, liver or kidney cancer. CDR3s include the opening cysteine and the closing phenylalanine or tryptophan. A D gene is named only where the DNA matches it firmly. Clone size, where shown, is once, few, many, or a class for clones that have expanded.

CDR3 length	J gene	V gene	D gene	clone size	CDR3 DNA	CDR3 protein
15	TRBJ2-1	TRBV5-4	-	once	TGTGCCAGCAGCTTGTATCCGAGCTCCTACAATGAGCAGTTCTTC	CASSLYPSSYNEQFF
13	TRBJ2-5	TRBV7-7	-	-	TGTGCCAGCAGCTTAGGCAGGGGAGAGACCCAGTACTTC	CASSLGRGETQYF
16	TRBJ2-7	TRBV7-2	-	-	TGTGCCAGCAGCTCCCAGCCGTCGGGCGCCTTCTACGAGCAGTACTTC	CASSSQPSGAFYEQYF
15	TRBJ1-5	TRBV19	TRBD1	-	TGTGCCAGTAGTAGCAGGGGGGGGGCCTATCAGCCCCAGCATTTT	CASSSRGGAYQPQHF
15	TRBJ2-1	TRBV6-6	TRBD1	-	TGTGCCAGCAGACTCCCCAGGGGACAGAACAATGAGCAGTTCTTC	CASRLPRGQNNEQFF
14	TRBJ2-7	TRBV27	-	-	TGTGCCAGCAGTTTACGGCTAGCGCTGAACGAGCAGTACTTC	CASSLRLALNEQYF
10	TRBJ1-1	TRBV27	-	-	TGTGCCAGCAGGGACACTGAAGCTTTCTTT	CASRDTEAFF
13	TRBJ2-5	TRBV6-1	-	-	TGTGCCAGCAGTGAAGCGGGCGCAACGGTCGAGTACTTC	CASSEAGATVEYF
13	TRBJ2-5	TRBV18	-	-	TGTGCCAGCTCACTCGGTATCGAAGAGACCCAGTACTTC	CASSLGIEETQYF
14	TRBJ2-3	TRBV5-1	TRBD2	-	TGCGCCAGCAGCCCCGGGGGGAGTGGGGATACGCAGTATTTT	CASSPGGSGDTQYF
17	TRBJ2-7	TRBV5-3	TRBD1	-	TGTGCCAGAAGCTTGGTGGGACAGGGGCCCTTCTGCTACGAGCAGTACTTC	CARSLVGQGPFCYEQYF
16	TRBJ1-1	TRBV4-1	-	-	TGCGCCAGCAGCCAAGCCCTACAGGGCGTACACACTGAAGCTTTCTTT	CASSQALQGVHTEAFF
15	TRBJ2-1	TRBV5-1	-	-	TGCGCCAGCAGCTTGGCCGGGCAGAAGGTCGATGAGCAGTTCTTC	CASSLAGQKVDEQFF
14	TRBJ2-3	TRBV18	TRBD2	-	TGTGCCAGCTCACCGGGGGGGAACGTGGATACGCAGTATTTT	CASSPGGNVDTQYF
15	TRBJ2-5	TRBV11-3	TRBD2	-	TGTGCCAGCAGCTCGGGACTAGCGGGAGTTGAGACCCAGTACTTC	CASSSGLAGVETQYF
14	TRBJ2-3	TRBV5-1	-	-	TGCGCCAGCAGCTCTCGGGTACCCACAGATACGCAGTATTTT	CASSSRVPTDTQYF
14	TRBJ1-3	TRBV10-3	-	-	TGTGCCATCAGGACGGACTACTCTGGAAACACCATATATTTT	CAIRTDYSGNTIYF
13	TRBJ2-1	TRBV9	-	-	TGTGCCAGCAGCGGGGGAACCTACAATGAGCAGTTCTTC	CASSGGTYNEQFF
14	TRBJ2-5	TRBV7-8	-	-	TGTGCCAGCAGCTTATCATTGACAGTTGAGACCCAGTACTTC	CASSLSLTVETQYF
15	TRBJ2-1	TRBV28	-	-	TGTGCCAGCAGCCTCGGGTACTGGGCTGACAATGAGCAGTTCTTC	CASSLGYWADNEQFF
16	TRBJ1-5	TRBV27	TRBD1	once	TGTGCCAGCAGTTCGTGGGGACAGGGAGGCAATCAGCCCCAGCATTTT	CASSSWGQGGNQPQHF
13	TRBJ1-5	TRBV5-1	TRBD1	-	TGCGCCAGCAGCGTCGGGACAGATCAGCCCCAGCATTTT	CASSVGTDQPQHF
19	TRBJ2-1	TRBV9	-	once	TGTGCCAGCAGCGTAGGGTCTAACCTCAGGTCCTCCTCCTACAATGAGCAGTTCTTC	CASSVGSNLRSSSYNEQFF
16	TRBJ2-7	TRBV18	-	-	TGTGCCAGCTCACCCAACCCGGTGGACGGCACCTACGAGCAGTACTTC	CASSPNPVDGTYEQYF
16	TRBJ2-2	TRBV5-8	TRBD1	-	TGTGCCAGCAGCTTGGAGGGGGCAGGGTTCACCGGGGAGCTGTTTTTT	CASSLEGAGFTGELFF
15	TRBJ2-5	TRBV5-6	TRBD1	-	TGTGCCAGCAGCTTGCGGACAGGGGGCGCAGAGACCCAGTACTTC	CASSLRTGGAETQYF
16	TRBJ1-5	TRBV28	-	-	TGTGCCAGCAGTTACCCGGGGGTTGCGGGCAATCAGCCCCAGCATTTT	CASSYPGVAGNQPQHF
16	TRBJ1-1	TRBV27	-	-	TGTGCCAGCAGTTTATTGTCGGGGCTTGAGAACACTGAAGCTTTCTTT	CASSLLSGLENTEAFF
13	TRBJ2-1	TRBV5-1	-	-	TGCGCCAGCAGCTTGGAACAGTACAATGAGCAGTTCTTC	CASSLEQYNEQFF
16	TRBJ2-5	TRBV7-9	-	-	TGTGCCAGCAGCCATCCTGCCTTGGGGGTTGTGGGGACCCAGTACTTC	CASSHPALGVVGTQYF
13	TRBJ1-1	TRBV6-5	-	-	TGTGCCAGCAGCTCTAACGGGAACACTGAAGCTTTCTTT	CASSSNGNTEAFF
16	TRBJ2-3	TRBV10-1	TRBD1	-	TGCGCCAGCAGTGAGTGGGGACAGGCGAACACAGATACGCAGTATTTT	CASSEWGQANTDTQYF
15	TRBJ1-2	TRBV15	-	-	TGTGCCACCACCAAGGGGCTGGGGCAGAACTATGGCTACACCTTC	CATTKGLGQNYGYTF
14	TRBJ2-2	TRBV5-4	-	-	TGTGCCAGCAGCTTGGAATTTAACACCGGGGAGCTGTTTTTT	CASSLEFNTGELFF
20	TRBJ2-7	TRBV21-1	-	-	TGTGCCAGCAGCAATACGCCCCCCAAACCGCACATCCATGTACCCCTCGAGCAGTACTTC	CASSNTPPKPHIHVPLEQYF
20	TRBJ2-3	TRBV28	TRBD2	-	TGTGCCAGCAGTCCGAATCTAGCGGGAGAAACCCGGATTAGCACAGATACGCAGTATTTT	CASSPNLAGETRISTDTQYF
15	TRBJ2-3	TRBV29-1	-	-	TGCAGCGTTGGGCCCGGGGGCCAAGGCACAGATACGCAGTATTTT	CSVGPGGQGTDTQYF
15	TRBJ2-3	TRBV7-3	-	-	TGTGCCAGCAGCTTACGCGGGATCGGGTCAGATACGCAGTATTTT	CASSLRGIGSDTQYF
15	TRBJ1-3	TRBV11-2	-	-	TGTGCCAGCAGGATCCGACCAGATTCTGGAAACACCATATATTTT	CASRIRPDSGNTIYF
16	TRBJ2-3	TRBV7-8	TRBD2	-	TGTGCCAGCACGTATCTCTCGGGGGGTGCTTCAGATACGCAGTATTTT	CASTYLSGGASDTQYF
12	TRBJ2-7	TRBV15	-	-	TGTGCCACCAGCAGAGAGGTGGGCGAGCAGTACTTC	CATSREVGEQYF
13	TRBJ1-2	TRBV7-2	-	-	TGTGCCAGCAGCTTAGCAGGCCCCCTCGGCTACACCTTC	CASSLAGPLGYTF
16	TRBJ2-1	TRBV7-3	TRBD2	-	TGTGCCAGCAGCCCTCCGGGACTAGCGGGTTACAATGAGCAGTTCTTC	CASSPPGLAGYNEQFF
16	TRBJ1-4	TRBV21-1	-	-	TGTGCCAGCAGCAAAGCAACTAGGGGTACTAATGAAAAACTGTTTTTT	CASSKATRGTNEKLFF
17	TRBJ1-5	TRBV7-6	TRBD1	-	TGTGCCAGCAGCCCGCGTGGGGGACAGGGTAGCAATCAGCCCCAGCATTTT	CASSPRGGQGSNQPQHF
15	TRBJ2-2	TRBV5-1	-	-	TGCGCCAGCAGCTTGGAGATGCGATCGTCCGGGGAGCTGTTTTTT	CASSLEMRSSGELFF
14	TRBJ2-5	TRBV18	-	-	TGTGCCAGCTCACCACCGGGCCCCAAGAGGACCCAGTACTTC	CASSPPGPKRTQYF
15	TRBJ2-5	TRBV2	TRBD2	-	TGTGCCAGCTCGAGTTGGGCGGGAGCAGGCGAGACCCAGTACTTC	CASSSWAGAGETQYF